Listed here are 11 T cell receptor beta chains from one sample, sequenced in a study of human T cells and chemical hapten exposure. TCRdb independently ran MiXCR on the 5' RACE reads; one entry per CDR3 protein. This repertoire shows 75,000 or so distinct CDR3 sequences, more than 15% found once; its top ten account for approximately 6.2%. The study extracted total RNA from unfractionated whole blood. The receptor set was obtained from a female donor in good health.

This clonotype was seen only a few times. The chain links TRBV7-2 to TRBJ2-7, with 8 bases aligning to TRBD1. The CDR3 is made up of 14 amino acids. After removal of 2 bases from V and 3 bases from J, the junction contained 3 bases not matched to a gene. Germline lookup yields CDR1 SGHTA and CDR2 FQGNSA. CDR3 region: CASSLFTGGYEQYF. CDR3 nucleotides: TGTGCCAGCAGCTTATTTACAGGGGGCTACGAGCAGTACTTC.

The chain has TRBV7-2 and TRBJ2-3; no clear D gene. The V end was cut by 5 bases, the J end by 5 bases, with 8 bases between. The CDR3 is 12 amino acids. Germline assignment: CDR1 SGHTA and CDR2 FQGNSA. The CDR3: CASSPSLDTQYF. As DNA, the CDR3 is TGTGCCAGCAGCCCATCGTTAGATACGCAGTATTTT. The complete variable domain, with remaining parts taken from reference TRBV7-2 and TRBJ2-3, reads GAGVSQSPSNKVTEKGKDVELRCDPISGHTALYWYRQSLGQGLEFLIYFQGNSAPDKSGLPSDRFSAERTGGSVSTLTIQRTQQEDSAVYLCASSPSLDTQYFGPGTRLTVL.

This clonotype occurred a few times. CDR3 nucleotides: TGTGCCAGCAGCGCAGCGACCTCGCTAGCCGTTAACACCTTC. Protein sequence: CASSAATSLAVNTF. The chain recombines TRBV28 with TRBJ1-2; D is unresolved. CDR1 and CDR2 from the germline V gene are MDHEN and SYDVKM. Trimming cost V 6 bases and J 12 bases, with 23 bases left between them. This CDR3 spans 14 amino acids.

The sample holds one count of this clonotype. The chain combines TRBV12-3 or TRBV12-4 with TRBJ2-2; 8 bases are shared with TRBD2. The CDR3 runs to 13 residues. The V and J ends lost 3 bases and 7 bases, in that order; junction bases with no gene match: 1. The CDR3 protein is CASSLGLVGELFF. As DNA, the CDR3 is TGTGCCAGCAGTTTGGGACTAGTCGGGGAGCTGTTTTTT.

The chain recombines TRBV11-2 with TRBJ2-1, with 7 bases that match TRBD2. V trimming: 0 bases; J trimming: 4 bases; junction bases outside the gene matches: 15. From germline, CDR1 is SGHAT and CDR2 FQNNGV. There are 19 residues in the CDR3. The CDR3: CASSLDLRAASSGYNEQFF. Here the CDR3 DNA reads TGTGCCAGCAGCTTAGATCTGAGGGCCGCGTCTAGCGGATACAATGAGCAGTTCTTC.

Many counts were recorded for this clonotype. The rearrangement joins TRBV12-3 or TRBV12-4 to TRBJ1-5; D unclear. With 3 bases removed from V and 6 bases from J, the gap between germline ends came to 12 bases. This CDR3 has 14 amino acids. CDR3 DNA sequence: TGTGCCAGCAGTTTGGAGAGTGGTGGTCAGCCCCAGCATTTT. This codes for CASSLESGGQPQHF.

This clonotype appeared a few times. The chain employs TRBV12-3 or TRBV12-4 and TRBJ1-5; perhaps TRBD1 as D (5 bases). The V end lost 3 bases, the J end lost 9 bases, and 12 bases lay between the germline ends. The length of the CDR3 is 13 residues. CDR3 bases: TGTGCCAGCAGTTTGGGGGAGGATAGGCCCCAGCATTTT. It encodes CASSLGEDRPQHF.

This clonotype has at least ten counts. This chain joins TRBV7-2 and TRBJ2-3; 11 bases align to TRBD2. Losses at the gene ends were 1 base for V and 2 bases for J; bases not matched to a gene: 5. This CDR3 is 17 amino acids long. Per germline, CDR1 SGHTA and CDR2 FQGNSA. The CDR3 is CASSLDLTSGVTDTQYF. CDR3 nucleotides: TGTGCCAGCAGCTTAGACTTGACTAGCGGGGTCACAGATACGCAGTATTTT. Together with reference TRBV7-2 and TRBJ2-3, the CDR3 gives the full variable domain: GAGVSQSPSNKVTEKGKDVELRCDPISGHTALYWYRQSLGQGLEFLIYFQGNSAPDKSGLPSDRFSAERTGGSVSTLTIQRTQQEDSAVYLCASSLDLTSGVTDTQYFGPGTRLTVL.

The gene calls are TRBV27 and TRBJ2-7; a possible D gene is TRBD2 (6 bases). The CDR3 consists of 19 residues. The ends were cut back, 4 bases at V and 5 bases at J, with 30 bases in the middle. CDR1 and CDR2 (germline): MNHEY, SMNVEV (reference sequence). The CDR3 DNA sequence: TGTGCCAGCAGTTCACATTTAACCGGGACTTCCAGCGGAGGCCACGAGCAGTACTTC. Translating gives CASSSHLTGTSSGGHEQYF.

This chain links TRBV28 with TRBJ2-5; 9 bases are shared with TRBD1. V shed 3 bases, J shed 3 bases, and the junction held 2 bases outside the gene matches. This CDR3 region has 14 residues. CDR1 and CDR2 from the germline V gene are MDHEN and SYDVKM. CDR3 bases: TGTGCCAGCAGTTTCCGGGACAGGGAAGAGACCCAGTACTTC. Translated, it gives CASSFRDREETQYF.

V gene TRBV3-1 combines with J gene TRBJ2-2; no firm D call. Germline V gives CDR1 LGHDT, CDR2 YNNKEL (reference sequence). The CDR3 is 14 amino acids. V was shortened by 1 base and J by 3 bases, with 6 bases between the two germline ends. For the CDR3, the DNA is TGTGCCAGCAGCCAAGTACGTGACACCGGGGAGCTGTTTTTT. Amino acids: CASSQVRDTGELFF.